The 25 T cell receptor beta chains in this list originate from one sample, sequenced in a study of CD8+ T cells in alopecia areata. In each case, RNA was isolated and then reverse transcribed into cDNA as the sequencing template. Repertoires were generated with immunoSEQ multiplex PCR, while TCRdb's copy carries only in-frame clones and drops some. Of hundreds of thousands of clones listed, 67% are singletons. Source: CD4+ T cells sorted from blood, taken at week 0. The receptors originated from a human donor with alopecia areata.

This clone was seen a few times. Here the CDR3 DNA reads TGTGCCAGCAGCCGACTGGGACAGAAGGGGAACACTGAAGCTTTCTTT. It encodes CASSRLGQKGNTEAFF. The V and J genes are TRBV14 and TRBJ1-1, with 7 bases matching TRBD1. With 4 bases clipped from V and 1 base from J, the junction kept 9 bases outside the gene matches. The V gene's germline CDR1 is SGHDN and CDR2 FVKESK. The CDR3 has 16 amino acids.

CDR3 sequence reads: CASSIQGAQPQHF. The CDR3 bases are TGTGCCAGCAGCATACAGGGGGCTCAGCCCCAGCATTTT. The chain recombines TRBV6-5 with TRBJ1-5; 9 nucleotides line up with TRBD1. The germline gives CDR1 MNHEY, CDR2 SVGAGI. CDR3 length: 13 amino acids. V trimming: 6 bases; J trimming: 6 bases; junction bases outside the gene matches: 3.

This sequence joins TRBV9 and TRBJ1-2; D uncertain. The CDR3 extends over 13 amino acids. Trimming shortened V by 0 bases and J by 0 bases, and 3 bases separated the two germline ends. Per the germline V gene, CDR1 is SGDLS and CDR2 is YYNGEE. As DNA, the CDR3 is TGTGCCAGCAGCGTAGCTGCTAACTATGGCTACACCTTC. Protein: CASSVAANYGYTF.

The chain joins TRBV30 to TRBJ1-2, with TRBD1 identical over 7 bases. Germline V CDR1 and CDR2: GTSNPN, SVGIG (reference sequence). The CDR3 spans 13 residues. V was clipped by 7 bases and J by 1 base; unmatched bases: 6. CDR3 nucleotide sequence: TGTGCCTCCTCCAGGGGGGTTAACTATGGCTACACCTTC. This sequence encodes CASSRGVNYGYTF.

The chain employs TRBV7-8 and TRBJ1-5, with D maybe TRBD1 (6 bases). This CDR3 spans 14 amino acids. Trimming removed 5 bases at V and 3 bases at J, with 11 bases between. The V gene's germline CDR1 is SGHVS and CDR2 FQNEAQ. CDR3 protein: CASSADRTNQPQHF. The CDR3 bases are TGTGCCAGCAGCGCCGACAGGACCAATCAGCCCCAGCATTTT.

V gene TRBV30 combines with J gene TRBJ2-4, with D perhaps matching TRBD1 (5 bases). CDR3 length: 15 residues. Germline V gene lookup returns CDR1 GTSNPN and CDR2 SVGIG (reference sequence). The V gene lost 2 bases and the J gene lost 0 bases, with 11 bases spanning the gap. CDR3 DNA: TGTGCCTGGAGTCCGAGGACACTAGCCAAAAACATTCAGTACTTC. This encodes CAWSPRTLAKNIQYF.

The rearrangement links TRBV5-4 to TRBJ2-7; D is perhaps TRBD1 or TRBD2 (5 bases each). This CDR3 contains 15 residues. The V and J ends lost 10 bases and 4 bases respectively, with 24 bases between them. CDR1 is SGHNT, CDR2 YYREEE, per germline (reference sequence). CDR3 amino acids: CAVGDRDGAGYEQYF. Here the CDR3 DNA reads TGTGCCGTAGGAGACCGGGACGGAGCAGGGTACGAGCAGTACTTC. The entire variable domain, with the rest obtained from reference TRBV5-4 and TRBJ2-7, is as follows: ETGVTQSPTHLIKTRGQQVTLRCSSQSGHNTVSWYQQALGQGPQFIFQYYREEENGRGNFPPRFSGLQFPNYSSELNVNALELDDSALYLCAVGDRDGAGYEQYFGPGTRLTVT.

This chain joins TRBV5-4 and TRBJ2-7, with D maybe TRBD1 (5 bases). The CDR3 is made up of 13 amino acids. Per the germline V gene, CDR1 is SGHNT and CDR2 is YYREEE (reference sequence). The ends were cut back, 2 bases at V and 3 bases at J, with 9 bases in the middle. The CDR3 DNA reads TGTGCCAGCAGCTTTACAGGCGGCTACGAGCAGTACTTC. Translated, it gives CASSFTGGYEQYF.

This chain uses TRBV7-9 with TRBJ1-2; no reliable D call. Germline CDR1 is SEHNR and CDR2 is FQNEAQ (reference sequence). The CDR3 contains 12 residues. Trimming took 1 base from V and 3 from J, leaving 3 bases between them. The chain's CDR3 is CASSLEHYGYTF. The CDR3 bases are TGTGCCAGCAGCTTAGAGCACTATGGCTACACCTTC.

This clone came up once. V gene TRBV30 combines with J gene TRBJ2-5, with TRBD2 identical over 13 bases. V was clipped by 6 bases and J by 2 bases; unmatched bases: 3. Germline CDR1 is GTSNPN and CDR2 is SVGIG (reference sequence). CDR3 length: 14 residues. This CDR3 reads CACAGLAGQETQYF. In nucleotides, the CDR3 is TGTGCCTGTGCGGGACTAGCGGGGCAAGAGACCCAGTACTTC. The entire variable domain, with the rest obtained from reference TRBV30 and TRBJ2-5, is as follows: SQTIHQWPATLVQPVGSPLSLECTVEGTSNPNLYWYRQAAGRGLQLLFYSVGIGQISSEVPQNLSASRPQDRQFILSSKKLLLSDSGFYLCACAGLAGQETQYFGPGTRLLVL.

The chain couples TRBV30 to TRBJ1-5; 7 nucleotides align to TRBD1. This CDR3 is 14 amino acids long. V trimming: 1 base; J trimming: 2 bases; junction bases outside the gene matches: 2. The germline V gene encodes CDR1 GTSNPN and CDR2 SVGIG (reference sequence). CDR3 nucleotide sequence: TGTGCCTGGAGTGGACAGGGAGGCAATCAGCCCCAGCATTTT. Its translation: CAWSGQGGNQPQHF.

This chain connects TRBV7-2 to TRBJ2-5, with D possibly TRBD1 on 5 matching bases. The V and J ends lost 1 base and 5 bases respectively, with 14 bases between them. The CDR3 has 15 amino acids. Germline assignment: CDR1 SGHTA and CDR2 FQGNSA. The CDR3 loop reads CASSLEPTGSETQYF. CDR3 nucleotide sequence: TGTGCCAGCAGCTTAGAACCTACAGGAAGCGAGACCCAGTACTTC.

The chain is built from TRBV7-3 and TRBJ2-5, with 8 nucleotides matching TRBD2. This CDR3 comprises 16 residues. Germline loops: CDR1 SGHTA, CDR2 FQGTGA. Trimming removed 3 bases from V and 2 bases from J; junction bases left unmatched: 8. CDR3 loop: CASSLREDFPQETQYF. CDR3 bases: TGTGCCAGCAGCTTGCGGGAGGACTTTCCACAAGAGACCCAGTACTTC.

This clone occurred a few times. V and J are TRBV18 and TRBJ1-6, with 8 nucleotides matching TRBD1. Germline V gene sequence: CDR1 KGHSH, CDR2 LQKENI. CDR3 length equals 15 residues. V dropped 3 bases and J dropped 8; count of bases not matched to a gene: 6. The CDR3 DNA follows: TGTGCCAGCTCACCTGTGGGACAGGTTGATTCACCCCTCCACTTT. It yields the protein CASSPVGQVDSPLHF. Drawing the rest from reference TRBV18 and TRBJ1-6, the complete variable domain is NAGVMQNPRHLVRRRGQEARLRCSPMKGHSHVYWYRQLPEEGLKFMVYLQKENIIDESGMPKERFSAEFPKEGPSILRIQQVVRGDSAAYFCASSPVGQVDSPLHFGNGTRLTVT.

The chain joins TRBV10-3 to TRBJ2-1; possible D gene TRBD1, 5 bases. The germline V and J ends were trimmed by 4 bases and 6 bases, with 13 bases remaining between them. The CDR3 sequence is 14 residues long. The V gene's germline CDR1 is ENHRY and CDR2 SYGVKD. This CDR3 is CAISVSGFVNEQFF. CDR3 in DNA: TGTGCCATCAGTGTGTCAGGGTTCGTCAATGAGCAGTTCTTC.

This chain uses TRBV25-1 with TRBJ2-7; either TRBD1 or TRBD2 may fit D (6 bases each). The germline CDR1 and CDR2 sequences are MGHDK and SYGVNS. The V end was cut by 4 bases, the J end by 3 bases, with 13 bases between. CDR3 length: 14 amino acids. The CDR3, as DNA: TGTGCCAGCAGTGGCAGGGGAGCGGGCTACGAGCAGTACTTC. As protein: CASSGRGAGYEQYF.

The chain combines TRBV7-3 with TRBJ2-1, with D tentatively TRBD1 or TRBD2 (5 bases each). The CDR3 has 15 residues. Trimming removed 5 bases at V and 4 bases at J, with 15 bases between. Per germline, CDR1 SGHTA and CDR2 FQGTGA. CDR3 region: CASSPRLGEYNEQFF. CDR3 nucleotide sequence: TGTGCCAGCAGCCCTAGACTGGGGGAGTACAATGAGCAGTTCTTC.

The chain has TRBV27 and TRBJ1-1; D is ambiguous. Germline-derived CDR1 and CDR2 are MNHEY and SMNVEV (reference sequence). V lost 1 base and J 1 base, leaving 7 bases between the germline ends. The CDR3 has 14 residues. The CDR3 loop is CASSLYRRNTEAFF. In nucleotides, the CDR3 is TGTGCCAGCAGTTTATATCGGCGGAACACTGAAGCTTTCTTT.

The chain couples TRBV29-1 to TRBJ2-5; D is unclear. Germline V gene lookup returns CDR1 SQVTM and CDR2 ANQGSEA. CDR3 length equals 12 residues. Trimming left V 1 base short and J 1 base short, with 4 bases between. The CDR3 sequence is CSVEVSQETQYF. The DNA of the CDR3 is TGCAGCGTTGAAGTCAGCCAAGAGACCCAGTACTTC.

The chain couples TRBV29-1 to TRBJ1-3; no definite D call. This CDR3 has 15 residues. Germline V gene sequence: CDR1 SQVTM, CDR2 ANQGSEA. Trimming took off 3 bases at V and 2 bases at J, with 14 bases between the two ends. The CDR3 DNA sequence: TGCAGCGTTGAGTTCGCGCGGGGTCCTGGAAACACCATATATTTT. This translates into CSVEFARGPGNTIYF. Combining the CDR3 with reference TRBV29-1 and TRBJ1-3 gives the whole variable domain SAVISQKPSRDICQRGTSLTIQCQVDSQVTMMFWYRQQPGQSLTLIATANQGSEATYESGFVIDKFPISRPNLTFSTLTVSNMSPEDSSIYLCSVEFARGPGNTIYFGEGSWLTVV.

CDR3 region: CSVDGGARTEAFF. The CDR3 DNA reads as TGCAGCGTTGATGGCGGGGCGCGCACTGAAGCTTTCTTT. V usage is TRBV29-1 and J usage is TRBJ1-1, with TRBD1 as a possible D gene (5 bases). The V end lost 3 bases, the J end lost 4 bases, and 12 bases lay between the germline ends. Germline V gives CDR1 SQVTM, CDR2 ANQGSEA. This CDR3 has 13 amino acids.

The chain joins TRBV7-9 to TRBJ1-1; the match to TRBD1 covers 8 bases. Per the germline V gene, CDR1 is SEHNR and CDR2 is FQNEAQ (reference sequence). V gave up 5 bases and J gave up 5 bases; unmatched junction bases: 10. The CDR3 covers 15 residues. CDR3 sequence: CASSPDRVGGTEAFF. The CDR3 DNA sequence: TGTGCCAGCAGCCCGGACAGGGTGGGTGGTACTGAAGCTTTCTTT.

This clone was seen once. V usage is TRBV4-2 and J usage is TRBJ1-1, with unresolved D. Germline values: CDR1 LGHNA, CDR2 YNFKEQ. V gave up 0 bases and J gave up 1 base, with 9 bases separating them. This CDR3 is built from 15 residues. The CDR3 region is CASSQDGQWNTEAFF. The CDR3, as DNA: TGTGCCAGCAGCCAAGATGGCCAGTGGAACACTGAAGCTTTCTTT.

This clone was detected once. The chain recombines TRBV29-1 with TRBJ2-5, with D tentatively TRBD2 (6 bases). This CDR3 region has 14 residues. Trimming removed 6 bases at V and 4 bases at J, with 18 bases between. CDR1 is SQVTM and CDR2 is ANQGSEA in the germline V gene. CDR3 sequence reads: CSVFVEGGRETQYF. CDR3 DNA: TGCAGCGTGTTCGTGGAGGGAGGTCGAGAGACCCAGTACTTC.

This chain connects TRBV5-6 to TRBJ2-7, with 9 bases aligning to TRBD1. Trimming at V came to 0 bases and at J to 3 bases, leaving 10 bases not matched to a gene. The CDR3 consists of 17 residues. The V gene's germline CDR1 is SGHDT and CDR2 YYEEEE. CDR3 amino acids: CASSLELGQGRFYEQYF. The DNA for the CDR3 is TGTGCCAGCAGCTTGGAGCTAGGACAGGGGAGGTTCTACGAGCAGTACTTC.